These T cell receptor beta chains were read from a single sample in a study of blood T cell repertoires in COVID-19. The assay was immunoSEQ multiplex PCR, and TCRdb's table has in-frame clones only and misses some. The sample records fewer than 250,000 clones, roughly 86% being singletons. Sequencing was carried out using peripheral blood. The receptors come from a woman aged 55-69 years with acute or convalescent COVID-19. Both conserved end residues are part of each CDR3. A D gene is named only where the DNA matches it firmly.

J: TRBJ1-6; V: TRBV2; D: -; CDR3: CANRLSYNSPLHF
J: TRBJ1-1; V: TRBV18; D: -; CDR3: CASSPEGGGTEAFF
J: TRBJ1-1; V: TRBV28; D: -; CDR3: CASSPDLPAEAFF
J: TRBJ2-1; V: TRBV5-6; D: TRBD2; CDR3: CASSLTLAGVHEQFF
J: TRBJ2-1; V: TRBV24-1; D: TRBD2; CDR3: CATSEPTSGNYNEQFF
J: TRBJ1-1; V: TRBV5-6; D: -; CDR3: CASSLFTDYMNTEAFF
J: TRBJ1-5; V: TRBV19; D: -; CDR3: CASSTTGTNQPQHF
J: TRBJ2-7; V: TRBV20-1; D: TRBD2; CDR3: CSASVGTSGGSYEQYF
J: TRBJ2-7; V: TRBV28; D: TRBD2; CDR3: CASSSSVGLVYEQYF
J: TRBJ2-7; V: TRBV28; D: TRBD1; CDR3: CASSGDSSYEQYF
J: TRBJ2-7; V: TRBV7-6; D: TRBD2; CDR3: CASSSGLAGGPLFSYEQYF
J: TRBJ2-5; V: TRBV11-2; D: -; CDR3: CASSLTSPSQETQYF
J: TRBJ1-2; V: TRBV29-1; D: TRBD1; CDR3: CSARGRGLVDYGYTF
J: TRBJ1-4; V: TRBV7-8; D: -; CDR3: CASSPQGIGDEKLFF
J: TRBJ1-1; V: TRBV9; D: -; CDR3: CASSTGRMNTEAFF
J: TRBJ1-5; V: TRBV27; D: -; CDR3: CASSGRNQPQHF
J: TRBJ1-1; V: TRBV18; D: -; CDR3: CASSGGDGWNTEAFF
J: TRBJ1-2; V: TRBV5-1; D: -; CDR3: CASSTIGVSYTF
J: TRBJ2-3; V: TRBV2; D: TRBD2; CDR3: CASSEAVSFGHRLLAGDSDTQYF
J: TRBJ2-1; V: TRBV27; D: TRBD2; CDR3: CASSYRTSGYLDNEQFF
J: TRBJ2-3; V: TRBV11-1; D: TRBD2; CDR3: CASSTGTSGDTDTQYF
J: TRBJ2-7; V: TRBV6-2/TRBV6-3; D: -; CDR3: CASSQNPTRSYEQYF
J: TRBJ2-3; V: TRBV19; D: -; CDR3: CASSTTGTQTMYF
J: TRBJ1-2; V: TRBV19; D: -; CDR3: CASSARGGDYGYTF
J: TRBJ2-5; V: TRBV6-5; D: -; CDR3: CASSYRGGQETQYF
J: TRBJ1-4; V: TRBV30; D: -; CDR3: CAWTGETDEKLFF
J: TRBJ2-3; V: TRBV18; D: TRBD2; CDR3: CASSPPVAGVRNTQYF
J: TRBJ1-2; V: TRBV30; D: -; CDR3: CAWASSWARDGYTF
J: TRBJ2-3; V: TRBV5-6; D: -; CDR3: CASSTPHRAGRDTQYF
J: TRBJ2-2; V: TRBV14; D: -; CDR3: CASSQQAGPTGELFF
J: TRBJ2-1; V: TRBV7-3; D: TRBD2; CDR3: CASGIGGTSGVDEQFF
J: TRBJ2-1; V: TRBV28; D: -; CDR3: CASSPRGLISYNEQFF
J: TRBJ1-5; V: TRBV28; D: -; CDR3: CASPPSGRGYSNQPQHF
J: TRBJ1-3; V: TRBV28; D: -; CDR3: CASSWSEEGGNTIYF